The rows below give T cell receptor beta chains drawn from one sample of a study of cytomegalovirus exposure and HLA in healthy donors. Some clones are missing from TCRdb's copy, which holds only in-frame ones; the method was immunoSEQ multiplex PCR. The sample lists 170,000 or so clones; less than 85% were seen once. The sample was PBMCs. Receptors were obtained from a boy younger than 18 in good health and CMV-seronegative. Each CDR3 is given with its conserved first and last residue. Fields, in order: clone size, D gene, J gene, V gene, CDR3 protein, CDR3 DNA. A D gene is named only where the DNA matches it firmly. Size values are once, few and many counts, or a class for expanded clones, and some rows have none.

NA | TRBD2 | TRBJ2-1 | TRBV19 | CASSTPTSARRNEQFF | TGTGCCAGTAGTACCCCAACTAGCGCGAGGAGAAATGAGCAGTTCTTC
NA | NA | TRBJ1-2 | TRBV9 | CASSGRGRGDGYTF | TGTGCCAGCAGCGGCCGAGGGAGGGGGGATGGCTACACCTTC
NA | NA | TRBJ1-1 | TRBV10-2 | CASSDRGGTEAFF | TGCGCCAGCAGTGATCGGGGAGGCACTGAAGCTTTCTTT
NA | TRBD1 | TRBJ1-2 | TRBV27 | CASSSSGGFYYGYTF | TGTGCCAGCAGTTCTTCAGGGGGTTTCTACTATGGCTACACCTTC
NA | TRBD2 | TRBJ2-7 | TRBV11-2 | CASSLYGGGFNYEQYF | TGTGCCAGCAGCTTATATGGGGGAGGGTTTAACTACGAGCAGTACTTC
NA | NA | TRBJ1-2 | TRBV7-9 | CSSSSPGDVYGYTF | TGTTCCAGCAGCTCCCCGGGAGATGTCTATGGCTACACCTTC
NA | TRBD1 | TRBJ1-1 | TRBV19 | CASSPRDRGDTEAFF | TGTGCCAGTAGTCCCCGGGACAGGGGAGACACTGAAGCTTTCTTT
NA | TRBD2 | TRBJ2-7 | TRBV6-5 | CASSYRREGYEQYF | TGTGCCAGCAGTTACAGGCGGGAGGGCTACGAGCAGTACTTC
NA | TRBD1 | TRBJ1-1 | TRBV25-1 | CASSIGQAAEAFF | TGTGCCAGCAGTATCGGACAGGCCGCTGAAGCTTTCTTT
NA | NA | TRBJ1-2 | TRBV30 | CAWIVGGNYGYTF | TGTGCCTGGATCGTGGGAGGGAACTATGGCTACACCTTC
NA | TRBD1 | TRBJ2-3 | TRBV7-8 | CASSLTVPSTGVTQYF | TGTGCCAGCAGCTTAACCGTCCCCTCAACAGGGGTTACGCAGTATTTT
NA | NA | TRBJ1-3 | TRBV6-1 | CASSEVGGNSGNTIYF | TGTGCCAGCAGTGAAGTCGGAGGGAACTCTGGAAACACCATATATTTT
NA | TRBD2 | TRBJ2-7 | TRBV11-3 | CASSLISGGPYEQYF | TGTGCCAGCAGCTTAATCAGCGGGGGGCCCTACGAGCAGTACTTC
NA | NA | TRBJ2-7 | TRBV11-3 | CASSAGGLSYEQYF | TGTGCCAGCAGCGCAGGAGGGCTAAGTTACGAGCAGTACTTC
few | TRBD1 | TRBJ2-7 | TRBV6-1 | CASSGRGLYEQYF | TGTGCCAGCAGTGGCAGGGGGCTTTACGAGCAGTACTTC
NA | NA | TRBJ2-7 | TRBV6-5 | CASSYSVGTYEQYF | TGTGCCAGCAGTTACTCGGTCGGGACCTACGAGCAGTACTTC
NA | TRBD2 | TRBJ2-3 | TRBV19 | CASSWGTVAGGPDTQYF | TGTGCCAGTAGTTGGGGAACGGTAGCGGGAGGGCCAGATACGCAGTATTTT
NA | TRBD2 | TRBJ2-5 | TRBV9 | CASSRSAGVQETQYF | TGTGCCAGCAGCCGTAGTGCGGGAGTACAAGAGACCCAGTACTTC
NA | NA | TRBJ2-2 | TRBV19 | CASSINSPLWGRQVGELFF | TGTGCCAGTAGTATCAACAGTCCCCTTTGGGGGCGTCAAGTCGGGGAGCTGTTTTTT
NA | NA | TRBJ1-2 | TRBV5-8 | CASSFGQPIYGYTF | TGTGCCAGCAGCTTTGGACAGCCGATCTATGGCTACACCTTC
NA | NA | TRBJ1-1 | TRBV4-1 | CASSQVGVEVAFF | TGCGCCAGCAGCCAAGTCGGGGTGGAAGTGGCTTTCTTT
few | NA | TRBJ1-5 | TRBV30 | CAFGKDSNQPQHF | TGTGCCTTCGGGAAGGATAGCAATCAGCCCCAGCATTTT
once | TRBD1 | TRBJ1-3 | TRBV2 | CASSRDRGLPGNTIYF | TGTGCCAGCAGCAGGGACAGGGGGTTACCTGGAAACACCATATATTTT
NA | NA | TRBJ2-5 | TRBV29-1 | CSVGTGVLGEQYF | TGCAGCGTAGGGACGGGGGTTTTGGGGGAGCAGTACTTC
few | NA | TRBJ2-5 | TRBV18 | CASSLGQLQETQYF | TGTGCCAGCTCCCTTGGACAGTTACAAGAGACCCAGTACTTC
few | NA | TRBJ1-2 | TRBV30 | CAWTPGVGYTF | TGTGCCTGGACTCCAGGGGTCGGCTACACCTTC
NA | NA | TRBJ1-1 | TRBV6-6 | CASSSFSGGAGTEAFF | TGTGCCAGCAGTTCCTTCTCTGGAGGCGCGGGAACTGAAGCTTTCTTT
once | NA | TRBJ1-2 | TRBV19 | CASSTSTANYGYTF | TGTGCCAGTAGTACTTCGACAGCTAACTATGGCTACACCTTC
NA | TRBD2 | TRBJ2-7 | TRBV7-8 | CASSGRTSGSSYEQYF | TGTGCCAGCAGCGGACGGACTAGCGGAAGCTCCTACGAGCAGTACTTC
few | NA | TRBJ1-1 | TRBV19 | CASLPGGGASTEAFF | TGTGCCAGTCTTCCCGGAGGGGGGGCTAGTACTGAAGCTTTCTTT
NA | NA | TRBJ1-6 | TRBV4-1 | CASSPHQGNGDNSPLHF | TGCGCCAGCAGCCCGCACCAGGGGAACGGGGATAATTCACCCCTCCACTTT
NA | TRBD1 | TRBJ1-2 | TRBV27 | CASSQTGTGKGYTF | TGTGCCAGCAGTCAGACCGGGACAGGGAAAGGCTACACCTTC
once | NA | TRBJ2-7 | TRBV27 | CASSSGTYEQYF | TGTGCCAGCAGTTCCGGGACATACGAGCAGTACTTC
NA | NA | TRBJ2-1 | TRBV4-2 | CASSQDGDIDEQFF | TGTGCCAGCAGCCAAGACGGGGACATCGATGAGCAGTTCTTC
NA | TRBD1 | TRBJ2-1 | TRBV19 | CASGRTGGIVNEQFF | TGTGCCAGCGGAAGGACAGGGGGCATCGTGAATGAGCAGTTCTTC